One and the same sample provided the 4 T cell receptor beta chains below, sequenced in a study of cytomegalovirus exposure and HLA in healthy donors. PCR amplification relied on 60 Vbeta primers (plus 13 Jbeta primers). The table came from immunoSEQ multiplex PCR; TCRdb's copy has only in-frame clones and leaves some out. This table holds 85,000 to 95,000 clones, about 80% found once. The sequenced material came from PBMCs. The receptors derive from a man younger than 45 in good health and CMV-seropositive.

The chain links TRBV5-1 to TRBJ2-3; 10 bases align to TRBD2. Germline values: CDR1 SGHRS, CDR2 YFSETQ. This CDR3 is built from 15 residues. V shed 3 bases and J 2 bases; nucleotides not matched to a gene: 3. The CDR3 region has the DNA TGCGCCAGCAGCTCAACTAGCGGGAACACAGATACGCAGTATTTT. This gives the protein CASSSTSGNTDTQYF.

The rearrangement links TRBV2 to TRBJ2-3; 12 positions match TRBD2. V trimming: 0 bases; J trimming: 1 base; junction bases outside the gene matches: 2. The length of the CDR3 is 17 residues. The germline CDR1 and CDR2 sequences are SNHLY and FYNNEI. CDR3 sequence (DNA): TGTGCCAGCAGTGAAGCTCGACTAGCGGGGGGCACAGATACGCAGTATTTT. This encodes CASSEARLAGGTDTQYF.

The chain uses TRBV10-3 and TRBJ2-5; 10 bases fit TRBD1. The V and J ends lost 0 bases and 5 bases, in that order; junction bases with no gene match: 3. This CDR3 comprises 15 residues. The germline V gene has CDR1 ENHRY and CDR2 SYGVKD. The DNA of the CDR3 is TGTGCCATCAGTGAGTCCGACAGGGGGCGGGAGACCCAGTACTTC. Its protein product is CAISESDRGRETQYF.

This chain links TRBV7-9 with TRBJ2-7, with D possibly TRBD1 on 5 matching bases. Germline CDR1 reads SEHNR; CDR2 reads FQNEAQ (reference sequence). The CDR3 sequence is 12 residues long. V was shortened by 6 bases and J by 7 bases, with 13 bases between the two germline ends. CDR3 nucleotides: TGTGCCAGCAGGCAGGGTGTGCGGGAGCAGTACTTC. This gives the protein CASRQGVREQYF.